Following are 3 T cell receptor beta chains from one sample sequenced in a study of vaccination and CD4 T cells after COVID-19. Sequence data for DNA of cultured CD4+ T cells were generated by the Oncomine TCR Beta short-read assay. TCRdb reprocessed the PCR reads via MiXCR and lists one record per CDR3 protein. The data show about 20,000 distinct CDR3 sequences, with about 50% seen just once and about 5.4% held by the top ten. These receptors have no identified antigens. Noted treatment: roughly 10-day PBMC culture with coronavirus spike peptide pools or control peptides (ViraFEST assay). The sample comprised CD4+ T cells from blood, cultured in vitro. These receptors were taken from a human donor who had recovered from COVID-19.

The chain recombines TRBV24-1 with TRBJ1-5, with 11 bases identical to TRBD1. Unmatched junction bases numbered 5, after V lost 4 bases and J lost 4 bases. Germline V gene sequence: CDR1 KGHDR, CDR2 SFDVKD. The CDR3 is 16 residues long. Written as DNA, the CDR3 is TGTGCCACCAGTGAGACCGGGACAGGGGGAAATCAGCCCCAGCATTTT. Its translation is CATSETGTGGNQPQHF.

This clonotype was seen more than once but under ten times. V usage is TRBV6-5 and J usage is TRBJ1-5, with TRBD1 as a possible D gene (5 bases). In germline, CDR1 is MNHEY, CDR2 SVGAGI. Trimming took off 0 bases at V and 4 bases at J, with 10 bases between the two ends. The CDR3 is made up of 15 amino acids. This CDR3 reads CASSYSIGENQPQHF. The DNA for the CDR3 is TGTGCCAGCAGTTACTCGATAGGGGAGAATCAGCCCCAGCATTTT.

In its sample, this clonotype was seen a few times. V usage is TRBV24-1 and J usage is TRBJ2-1, with TRBD1 identical over 8 bases. V lost 6 bases to trimming and J lost 6 bases; unmatched junction nucleotides: 6. Germline lookup yields CDR1 KGHDR and CDR2 SFDVKD. This CDR3 has 14 residues. CDR3 nucleotides: TGTGCCACCAGTAACCAGGGGGCGGGCAATGAGCAGTTCTTC. It codes for CATSNQGAGNEQFF.